The T cell receptor beta chain described here comes from a study of blood T cell repertoires in COVID-19. Individuals drawn from approximately 26 US areas were about 18 to 90 years old. Participant reports of clinical history set cohort assignment. Donors in Cohort 3 who had recovered were those with two negative PCRs, healthcare professional clearance, or resolution of their symptoms. V lost 6 bases, J lost 5 bases, and 13 bases lay in between. CDR3 length: 13 amino acids. CDR1 KGHSH and CDR2 LQKENI come from the germline V gene. Authors' analysis steps: Estimated nucleated cell counts came from reference gene primer amplification. TCRdb keeps only in-frame clones here, not all; method: immunoSEQ multiplex PCR. From that table come the V and J calls and clone size; the DNA was used to work out D and trimming. The sample carries around 290,000 clones, about 89% recorded once.

The sequenced material came from PBMCs or T cells enriched from blood (not recorded which). The TCR was taken from a woman in her thirties or forties who had recovered from COVID-19. The genes are TRBV18 and TRBJ1-1; no clear D gene. The CDR3 reads CASSGPRGTEAFF. The CDR3 DNA follows: TGTGCCAGCTCGGGCCCTCGGGGTACTGAAGCTTTCTTT.